This TCR beta chain was sequenced in a study of cytotoxic CD8 clonotypes in ibrutinib-treated CLL. Looked up from germline, CDR1 is GTSNPN and CDR2 is SVGIG (reference sequence). The CDR3 covers 13 residues. With 4 bases clipped from V and 10 bases from J, the junction kept 10 bases outside the gene matches. Generated by immunoSEQ multiplex PCR, the TCRdb table keeps only in-frame clones and is missing some. The table shows about 140,000 clones, with around 84% occurring only once. The receptor's source is a human donor with chronic lymphocytic leukemia. The chain is built from TRBV30 and TRBJ1-1; 9 bases align to TRBD1. The starting material was PBMCs, obtained after 36 months of ibrutinib treatment. CDR3 sequence reads: CAWNAGTGIGAFF. The CDR3 DNA is TGTGCCTGGAACGCAGGGACAGGGATCGGAGCTTTCTTT.